Following are 24 T cell receptor beta chains from one sample sequenced in a study of CXCR3-negative and CXCR3-positive naive CD8 T cells. UMI-labeled 5' RACE yielded the TRB cDNA libraries. TCRdb processed the 5' RACE reads again and assigns one entry to each CDR3 protein, with no DNA. The repertoire shows 45,000 to 60,000 distinct CDR3 sequences; the top ten hold approximately 0.4%. Sequencing used naive CXCR3- CD8+ T cells from blood. Subset in this sample: CD45RO-CCR7+CD27+CD95- naive CD8+ T cells lacking CXCR3 (TNR3-). The receptors come from a human donor in good health. Some clones in this sample may be carry-over from other donors' samples.

The chain recombines TRBV4-2 with TRBJ2-7; the D call from TCRdb, TRBD1, cannot be confirmed without DNA. The length of the CDR3 is 13 residues. From germline, CDR1 is LGHNA and CDR2 YNFKEQ. The CDR3 spells CASSRGTDYEQYF.

The CDR3 protein is CASSHELPGTLVSPLHF. The chain joins TRBV7-6 to TRBJ1-6; there is no DNA to check the TCRdb D call of TRBD1. Germline values: CDR1 SGHVS, CDR2 FNYEAQ. CDR3 length: 17 residues.

The chain has TRBV4-1 and TRBJ2-7. The CDR3 is 13 residues long. Germline V gene lookup returns CDR1 MGHRA and CDR2 YSYEKL. The CDR3 loop is CASSQDRPYEQYF.

According to its frequency, this clonotype is medium-sized (0.01 to 0.1%). The chain couples TRBV29-1 to TRBJ2-7; TCRdb's D call of TRBD1 is untestable without DNA. Germline V lookup: CDR1 SQVTM, CDR2 ANQGSEA. This CDR3 region has 15 residues. The CDR3 is CSVELAGQGQHEQYF.

The chain links TRBV3-1 to TRBJ2-7; TCRdb gives TRBD1 as the D gene, but with no DNA this cannot be confirmed. The V gene's germline CDR1 is LGHDT and CDR2 YNNKEL (reference sequence). CDR3 length equals 16 residues. The CDR3 is CASSRKQGPSSYEQYF.

This chain uses TRBV7-9 with TRBJ2-1; the D call of TRBD1 rests on TCRdb alone, since no DNA is present to check it. Germline CDR1 and CDR2: SEHNR and FQNEAQ (reference sequence). CDR3 length: 15 residues. The CDR3 loop reads CASSVGGQPYNEQFF.

The rearrangement uses TRBV14 and TRBJ1-1; TCRdb lists TRBD1, though no DNA is available to test this call. CDR3 length: 13 residues. Germline-derived CDR1 and CDR2 are SGHDN and FVKESK. The CDR3 loop reads CASSQGGATEAFF.

The chain has TRBV28 and TRBJ2-1; without DNA, the TCRdb call of TRBD1 cannot be checked. The CDR3 is 15 amino acids. Germline V CDR1 and CDR2: MDHEN, SYDVKM. The chain's CDR3 is CASSLSGFPYNEQFF. The complete variable domain, with remaining parts taken from reference TRBV28 and TRBJ2-1, reads DVKVTQSSRYLVKRTGEKVFLECVQDMDHENMFWYRQDPGLGLRLIYFSYDVKMKEKGDIPEGYSVSREKKERFSLILESASTNQTSMYLCASSLSGFPYNEQFFGPGTRLTVL.

J is TRBJ2-7 and V is TRBV5-1; TCRdb designates TRBD1, a call that cannot be tested without DNA. The CDR3 covers 15 residues. Germline CDR1 and CDR2: SGHRS and YFSETQ. CDR3 loop: CASSGEFGGRSEQYF. The full variable domain, rest sourced from reference TRBV5-1 and TRBJ2-7, is KAGVTQTPRYLIKTRGQQVTLSCSPISGHRSVSWYQQTPGQGLQFLFEYFSETQRNKGNFPGRFSGRQFSNSRSEMNVSTLELGDSALYLCASSGEFGGRSEQYFGPGTRLTVT.

The chain employs TRBV29-1 and TRBJ2-1; TCRdb calls TRBD1, which cannot be checked without DNA. The CDR3 consists of 11 residues. Germline CDR1 and CDR2: SQVTM and ANQGSEA. The CDR3 region is CSVPVLNEQFF.

This chain joins TRBV29-1 and TRBJ2-7. Germline values: CDR1 SQVTM, CDR2 ANQGSEA. The CDR3 is 11 residues long. The CDR3 loop is CSVGGPYEQYF.

J is TRBJ2-7 and V is TRBV29-1; TCRdb designates TRBD2, a call that cannot be tested without DNA. CDR1 and CDR2 from the germline V gene are SQVTM and ANQGSEA. This CDR3 spans 14 amino acids. The CDR3 reads CSVVLVGYVGEQYF.

CDR3 residues: CASSEYKGTTRKETQYF. V usage is TRBV25-1 and J usage is TRBJ2-5; TCRdb returns TRBD2, unconfirmable since there is no DNA. CDR1 and CDR2 (germline): MGHDK, SYGVNS. The CDR3 is made up of 17 amino acids.

The chain uses TRBV29-1 and TRBJ1-2; TCRdb calls TRBD1, which cannot be checked without DNA. CDR1 and CDR2 (germline): SQVTM, ANQGSEA. CDR3 length: 12 amino acids. Here the CDR3 reads CSVGDQGLGYTF. The full variable domain, with the rest looked up from reference TRBV29-1 and TRBJ1-2, is SAVISQKPSRDICQRGTSLTIQCQVDSQVTMMFWYRQQPGQSLTLIATANQGSEATYESGFVIDKFPISRPNLTFSTLTVSNMSPEDSSIYLCSVGDQGLGYTFGSGTRLTVV.

The chain couples TRBV7-3 to TRBJ2-5; there is no DNA to check the TCRdb D call of TRBD2. This CDR3 contains 14 residues. Per germline, CDR1 SGHTA and CDR2 FQGTGA. The CDR3 protein is CASSPTGLVETQYF. Drawing the rest from reference TRBV7-3 and TRBJ2-5, the complete variable domain is GAGVSQTPSNKVTEKGKYVELRCDPISGHTALYWYRQSLGQGPEFLIYFQGTGAADDSGLPNDRFFAVRPEGSVSTLKIQRTERGDSAVYLCASSPTGLVETQYFGPGTRLLVL.

The V gene is TRBV10-1, the J gene TRBJ2-6; TCRdb's D call, TRBD1, is unchecked because there is no DNA. The CDR3 extends over 17 amino acids. Germline CDR1 is WNHNN and CDR2 is SYGVQD (reference sequence). CDR3: CASREDRGGSGANVLTF.

V gene TRBV7-7 combines with J gene TRBJ2-5; no DNA is available, so the TRBD1 call from TCRdb remains unchecked. CDR1 and CDR2 from the germline V gene are SSHAT and FNYEAQ (reference sequence). CDR3 length: 17 amino acids. The CDR3 spells CASSLALAGTTQETQYF.

The chain links TRBV20-1 to TRBJ2-7; with no DNA, the TCRdb D assignment of TRBD1 cannot be verified. This CDR3 has 11 amino acids. The germline CDR1 and CDR2 sequences are DFQATT and SNEGSKA (reference sequence). The CDR3 reads CSASPGYEQYF.

The V call is TRBV6-5, the J call TRBJ1-5. The CDR3 length is 14 residues. Germline values: CDR1 MNHEY, CDR2 SVGAGI. CDR3 residues: CASSKLQSNQPQHF.

V is TRBV28 and J is TRBJ2-7; TCRdb's D call of TRBD2 is untestable without DNA. This CDR3 has 14 amino acids. Germline CDR1 reads MDHEN; CDR2 reads SYDVKM. This chain's CDR3 is CAIPPPDVAYEQYF. The full variable domain, completed using reference TRBV28 and TRBJ2-7, is DVKVTQSSRYLVKRTGEKVFLECVQDMDHENMFWYRQDPGLGLRLIYFSYDVKMKEKGDIPEGYSVSREKKERFSLILESASTNQTSMYLCAIPPPDVAYEQYFGPGTRLTVT.

V usage is TRBV6-2 or TRBV6-3 and J usage is TRBJ1-1. CDR3 size: 13 residues. Germline V gene data show CDR1 as MNHEY and CDR2 as SVGEGT. CDR3 amino acids: CASSYFAQTEAFF.

This chain joins TRBV7-3 and TRBJ1-1; TCRdb selects TRBD1, and the lack of DNA leaves this call unchecked. Germline CDR1 is SGHTA and CDR2 is FQGTGA. The CDR3 consists of 15 residues. CDR3 sequence: CASSLHPTGNTEAFF.

This chain joins TRBV6-2 or TRBV6-3 and TRBJ1-5. From germline, CDR1 is MNHEY and CDR2 SVGEGT. There are 14 residues in the CDR3. CDR3 amino acids: CASSYARPNQPQHF.

J is TRBJ1-1 and V is TRBV6-2 or TRBV6-3; absent DNA, TCRdb's TRBD1 call cannot be checked. CDR3 length equals 15 residues. Looked up from germline, CDR1 is MNHEY and CDR2 is SVGEGT. CDR3 sequence reads: CASSPRTGVGTEAFF.